This entry lists 21 T cell receptor beta chains sequenced from one sample in a study of identifying expanded T cells in peripheral blood. Using immunoSEQ multiplex PCR, the repertoire was profiled, and TCRdb retains in-frame clones only, with some absent. The repertoire holds about 100,000 clones, 88% seen once, with about 4% in the top ten. The specimen was blood. Receptors originate from a person between 18 and 70 years old in good health.

V is TRBV11-3 and J is TRBJ2-7; 7 bases are a match to TRBD1. V gave up 0 bases and J gave up 5 bases; unmatched junction bases: 1. Per the germline V gene, CDR1 is SGHNT and CDR2 is YENEEA. The CDR3 is 13 residues long. The CDR3 DNA reads TGTGCCAGCAGCTTAGAAAGGGGGCACGAGCAGTACTTC. Translated, it gives CASSLERGHEQYF.

V usage is TRBV15 and J usage is TRBJ2-2, with D uncertain. Germline CDR1 and CDR2: LNHNV and YYDKDF (reference sequence). Trimming stripped 0 bases from V and 0 bases from J, with 5 bases between. CDR3 length equals 15 residues. CDR3 sequence reads: CATSRDRTNTGELFF. As DNA, the CDR3 is TGTGCCACCAGCAGAGACAGAACGAACACCGGGGAGCTGTTTTTT.

V gene TRBV5-1 combines with J gene TRBJ2-2; D is unclear. Trimming left V 1 base short and J 1 base short, with 11 bases between. CDR1 and CDR2 (germline): SGHRS, YFSETQ. The CDR3 spans 16 residues. The CDR3 loop is CASSLSWIRNTGELFF. DNA for the CDR3: TGCGCCAGCAGCTTGTCTTGGATTAGGAACACCGGGGAGCTGTTTTTT.

The chain uses TRBV6-5 and TRBJ1-3, with a weak D call TRBD1 (5 bases). The CDR3 consists of 15 residues. Germline assignment: CDR1 MNHEY and CDR2 SVGAGI. The ends were cut back, 11 bases at V and 0 bases at J, with 17 bases in the middle. CDR3 region: CASTGPTNSGNTIYF. DNA of the CDR3: TGTGCCTCCACGGGACCGACGAACTCTGGAAACACCATATATTTT.

The chain has TRBV6-6 and TRBJ1-2, with D uncertain. The CDR3 loop spans 14 amino acids. Germline CDR1 reads MNHNY; CDR2 reads SVGAGI (reference sequence). The V end was cut by 2 bases, the J end by 5 bases, with 12 bases between. CDR3 amino acids: CASSYNPEGYGYTF. For the CDR3, the DNA is TGTGCCAGCAGTTACAATCCAGAGGGATATGGCTACACCTTC.

This chain joins TRBV5-1 and TRBJ1-1, with no clear D. CDR1 and CDR2 (germline): SGHRS, YFSETQ. The germline V and J ends were trimmed by 0 bases and 7 bases, with 13 bases remaining between them. The CDR3 length is 14 residues. In DNA form, the CDR3 reads TGCGCCAGCAGCTTGGGACTACTGGCAGTTGAAGCTTTCTTT. Protein: CASSLGLLAVEAFF.

The chain joins TRBV2 to TRBJ1-5, with 9 nucleotides matching TRBD1. The CDR3 is made up of 15 amino acids. The germline V gene has CDR1 SNHLY and CDR2 FYNNEI. V was clipped by 6 bases and J by 0 bases; unmatched bases: 3. CDR3 sequence: CASRQGANSNQPQHF. The CDR3 DNA reads TGTGCCAGCAGACAGGGGGCAAATAGCAATCAGCCCCAGCATTTT.

The sample holds a few counts of this clone. This rearrangement joins TRBV28 to TRBJ2-6, with D perhaps matching TRBD2 (5 bases). V was shortened by 7 bases and J by 0 bases, with 16 bases between the two germline ends. The CDR3 extends over 17 amino acids. Germline CDR1 MDHEN, CDR2 SYDVKM. In DNA, the CDR3 is TGTGCCAGCACTTCTCCCGGACTGGGCTCTGGGGCCAACGTCCTGACTTTC. This encodes CASTSPGLGSGANVLTF.

CDR3 sequence: CASSSTPNTEAFF. Written as DNA, the CDR3 is TGTGCCAGCTCATCGACCCCGAACACTGAAGCTTTCTTT. This chain joins TRBV18 and TRBJ1-1; D is uncertain. CDR1 is KGHSH and CDR2 is LQKENI in the germline V gene. Trimming removed 5 bases from V and 1 base from J, with 8 bases in between. The CDR3 consists of 13 residues.

This chain uses TRBV28 with TRBJ2-7; tentative D call: TRBD2 (7 bases). Trimming removed 6 bases from V and 7 bases from J, with 19 bases in between. Per germline, CDR1 MDHEN and CDR2 SYDVKM. There are 14 residues in the CDR3. In DNA form, the CDR3 reads TGTGCCAGCAGCCCATCTAATAGGGGGGGGGAGCAGTACTTC. Protein: CASSPSNRGGEQYF.

The chain combines TRBV6-4 with TRBJ1-3; D gene ambiguous. Trimming shortened V by 6 bases and J by 5 bases, and 11 bases separated the two germline ends. Germline lookup yields CDR1 MRHNA and CDR2 SNTAGT. CDR3 size: 13 residues. The CDR3 sequence is CASREGPRNTIYF. The CDR3 DNA sequence: TGTGCCAGCAGAGAGGGCCCCAGAAACACCATATATTTT.

V usage is TRBV18 and J usage is TRBJ2-7; D is perhaps TRBD1 (5 bases). Germline lookup yields CDR1 KGHSH and CDR2 LQKENI. Trimming left V 2 bases short and J 2 bases short, with 16 bases between. The CDR3 has 16 residues. The CDR3 loop is CASSPVDTRIAYEQYF. CDR3 coding DNA: TGTGCCAGCTCACCAGTGGACACCAGAATCGCCTACGAGCAGTACTTC.

This clone was recorded once. V usage is TRBV9 and J usage is TRBJ2-5; weak D call: TRBD2 (6 bases). The CDR3 loop spans 17 amino acids. Trimming took 0 bases from V and 1 from J, leaving 16 bases between them. Germline CDR1 and CDR2: SGDLS and YYNGEE. The CDR3 region is CASSVGDRSGFQETQYF. Written as DNA, the CDR3 is TGTGCCAGCAGCGTAGGGGATAGGAGCGGGTTCCAAGAGACCCAGTACTTC.

This chain uses TRBV25-1 with TRBJ2-5; perhaps TRBD2 as D (5 bases). Trimming cost V 2 bases and J 2 bases, with 18 bases left between them. The length of the CDR3 is 17 residues. Looked up from germline, CDR1 is MGHDK and CDR2 is SYGVNS. The CDR3 spells CASSEGGARVPQETQYF. For the CDR3, the DNA is TGTGCCAGCAGTGAAGGTGGCGCGAGGGTTCCTCAAGAGACCCAGTACTTC.

The chain employs TRBV7-2 and TRBJ1-1, with no clear D. Germline V CDR1 and CDR2: SGHTA, FQGNSA. V lost 1 base and J 7 bases, leaving 10 bases between the germline ends. CDR3 length equals 13 residues. The CDR3 region is CASSLDLDREAFF. The CDR3 DNA reads TGTGCCAGCAGCTTAGACCTGGACCGTGAAGCTTTCTTT.

The J gene is TRBJ2-6, the V gene TRBV13; 7 positions match TRBD1. With 3 bases clipped from V and 0 bases from J, the junction kept 5 bases outside the gene matches. There are 17 residues in the CDR3. Germline CDR1 PRHDT, CDR2 FYEKMQ (reference sequence). CDR3 sequence: CASSFEGASSGANVLTF. The CDR3 DNA follows: TGTGCCAGCAGCTTTGAGGGGGCGTCCTCTGGGGCCAACGTCCTGACTTTC. Using reference TRBV13 and TRBJ2-6 for the parts outside the CDR3, the full variable domain is AAGVIQSPRHLIKEKRETATLKCYPIPRHDTVYWYQQGPGQDPQFLISFYEKMQSDKGSIPDRFSAQQFSDYHSELNMSSLELGDSALYFCASSFEGASSGANVLTFGAGSRLTVL.

This sequence joins TRBV7-2 and TRBJ1-5, with 8 bases that match TRBD1. V trimming: 5 bases; J trimming: 3 bases; junction bases outside the gene matches: 9. CDR1 is SGHTA, CDR2 FQGNSA, per germline. The CDR3 totals 16 residues. The CDR3 DNA reads as TGTGCCAGCAGCCCGGGGACAGGCCTGTTCAATCAGCCCCAGCATTTT. Residues: CASSPGTGLFNQPQHF.

This chain uses TRBV30 with TRBJ2-3; 9 bases are shared with TRBD2. The length of the CDR3 is 15 residues. Germline V CDR1 and CDR2: GTSNPN, SVGIG (reference sequence). The V gene end was trimmed by 0 bases and the J gene end by 4 bases; junction bases not matched to a gene: 5. The DNA of the CDR3 is TGTGCCTGGAGTGTGGCGGGGGGGCCGGCAGATACGCAGTATTTT. Translated: CAWSVAGGPADTQYF.

The rearrangement links TRBV6-5 to TRBJ1-6, with 7 positions matching TRBD1. Germline V gives CDR1 MNHEY, CDR2 SVGAGI. The CDR3 has 15 residues. Unmatched junction bases numbered 6, after V lost 0 bases and J lost 10 bases. The CDR3 reads CASSYSRQGDSPLHF. Written as DNA, the CDR3 is TGTGCCAGCAGTTACTCCCGTCAGGGGGACTCACCCCTCCACTTT.

This clone was picked up a small number of times. The V gene is TRBV29-1, the J gene TRBJ1-2, with D tentatively TRBD1 (5 bases). This CDR3 is 12 amino acids long. CDR1 and CDR2 (germline): SQVTM, ANQGSEA. V was shortened by 5 bases and J by 7 bases, with 14 bases between the two germline ends. CDR3 region: CSVSQARGGYTF. In DNA, the CDR3 is TGCAGCGTTTCACAGGCCCGTGGTGGCTACACCTTC.

This clone was observed a few times. The CDR3 DNA follows: TGTGCCACCAAGGGCGGGAGTGATTCCGGGGAGCTGTTTTTT. As protein: CATKGGSDSGELFF. V and J are TRBV28 and TRBJ2-2; 7 bases line up with TRBD2. V lost 10 bases, J lost 6 bases, and 11 bases stayed unmatched. CDR1 is MDHEN, CDR2 SYDVKM, per germline. The CDR3 runs to 14 residues. Full variable domain (remainder filled in from reference TRBV28 and TRBJ2-2): DVKVTQSSRYLVKRTGEKVFLECVQDMDHENMFWYRQDPGLGLRLIYFSYDVKMKEKGDIPEGYSVSREKKERFSLILESASTNQTSMYLCATKGGSDSGELFFGEGSRLTVL.